These 9 T cell receptor beta chains came from one sample sequenced in a study of shared clonotypes between healthy human individuals. Clones were read by immunoSEQ multiplex PCR, and TCRdb kept only the in-frame ones, dropping some. The data contain 2 million to 3 million clones, roughly 93% of them singletons. The sequencing input was naive CD4+ T cells from PBMCs. The subset is: CD45RA+ positively selected. Every receptor here comes from a young man in good health. Some clones in this sample may be carry-over from other donors' samples.

V and J are TRBV4-1 and TRBJ1-1; 10 bases match TRBD1. This CDR3 has 15 amino acids. Germline CDR1 and CDR2: MGHRA and YSYEKL. The ends lost 4 bases at V and 7 bases at J; junction bases unmatched: 9. The CDR3, as DNA: TGCGCCAGCAGCCTCTGGACAGGGGGGGCTGATGAAGCTTTCTTT. Protein product: CASSLWTGGADEAFF.

The chain employs TRBV21-1 and TRBJ2-2; the table assigns TRBD2, which was not confirmed against the DNA. TRBV21-1 is a listed pseudogene. The CDR3 contains 15 residues. The CDR3 protein is CASSKVPVRTGELFF. As DNA, the CDR3 is TGTGCCAGCAGCAAAGTGCCCGTTCGGACCGGGGAGCTGTTTTTT.

In this sample, this clone turned up once. The chain joins TRBV6-5 to TRBJ2-7, with a tentative D call TRBD2 (5 bases). This CDR3 has 13 amino acids. Trimming took 6 bases from V and 3 from J, leaving 12 bases between them. Germline CDR1 and CDR2: MNHEY and SVGAGI. The chain's CDR3 is CASSSPEDYEQYF. DNA of the CDR3: TGTGCCAGCAGCTCCCCGGAGGACTACGAGCAGTACTTC.

The chain carries TRBV5-1 and TRBJ2-3; tentatively, D is TRBD1 (6 bases). Germline V gene lookup returns CDR1 SGHRS and CDR2 YFSETQ. The CDR3 is made up of 15 amino acids. Between the trimmed V and J ends, which lost 4 bases and 2 bases, there was a span of 14 bases. The CDR3 bases are TGCGCCAGCAGCCCCCGAGGACAGACCACAGATACGCAGTATTTT. As protein: CASSPRGQTTDTQYF.

The CDR3: CASSFSTSGINNEQFF. CDR3 nucleotide sequence: TGCGCCAGCAGCTTTTCGACTAGCGGGATCAACAATGAGCAGTTCTTC. This rearrangement joins TRBV5-1 to TRBJ2-1; TRBD2 matches 11 bases. The J segment lost 5 bases and the V segment lost 2 bases, leaving 6 bases of the junction unmatched. The CDR3 loop spans 16 amino acids. Germline loops: CDR1 SGHRS, CDR2 YFSETQ.

This rearrangement joins TRBV27 to TRBJ2-7; D possibly matches TRBD1 or TRBD2 (5 bases each). The CDR3 runs to 14 residues. CDR1 MNHEY and CDR2 SMNVEV come from the germline V gene (reference sequence). Trimming took off 2 bases at V and 0 bases at J, with 8 bases between the two ends. The CDR3 is CASSLRDGSYEQYF. The CDR3 bases are TGTGCCAGCAGTTTAAGGGACGGCTCCTACGAGCAGTACTTC.

This chain links TRBV7-9 with TRBJ2-5; 7 bases are shared with TRBD1. CDR3 length equals 13 residues. The trim removed 4 bases at V and 1 base at J, leaving 0 bases unmatched. Germline CDR1 reads SEHNR; CDR2 reads FQNEAQ (reference sequence). CDR3 residues: CASSYRGQETQYF. As DNA, the CDR3 is TGTGCCAGCAGCTACAGGGGCCAAGAGACCCAGTACTTC.

A word on this clone: The sample has other DNA sequences that encode this CDR3 too. The chain uses TRBV18 and TRBJ2-7, with D perhaps matching TRBD1 or TRBD2 (5 bases each). This CDR3 is 14 amino acids long. Germline V gives CDR1 KGHSH, CDR2 LQKENI. V was clipped by 0 bases and J by 7 bases, with 13 bases between them. The CDR3, as DNA: TGTGCCAGCTCACCACCCACGGGACCGGGGGAGCAGTACTTC. Protein product: CASSPPTGPGEQYF.

V gene TRBV15 combines with J gene TRBJ1-4; tentative D call: TRBD1 (6 bases). The CDR3 consists of 16 residues. Germline values: CDR1 LNHNV, CDR2 YYDKDF (reference sequence). The V end lost 3 bases, the J end lost 7 bases, and 18 bases lay between the germline ends. CDR3 residues: CATSSARGLGGEKLFF. CDR3 in DNA: TGTGCCACCAGCAGCGCACGGGGGCTGGGTGGTGAAAAACTGTTTTTT.